The clone carrying this T cell receptor (beta chain) was counted between two and nine times. This entry is derived from a study of T-cell memory formation after mild COVID-19. Study information: Among the donors, TCR clusters were largely specific to each donor.

The V segment lost 5 bases and the J segment 1 base; nucleotides outside the gene matches: 13. Per germline, CDR1 SGHNT and CDR2 YENEEA. The CDR3 covers 19 residues. Constant-segment primers served in 5'RACE that generated TCR alpha and TCR beta cDNA libraries bearing sample barcodes and UMIs. TCRdb itself ran the 5' RACE reads through MiXCR, one entry per CDR3 protein. The sample has about 400,000 distinct CDR3 sequences; 23% are singletons. Sequenced input: PBMCs or a T cell subset sorted from them (not recorded which). This rearrangement joins TRBV11-3 to TRBJ2-3; 12 bases are a match to TRBD2. This receptor was obtained from an adult woman who had mild COVID-19 (a few samples of this study predate the infection). Cell type and time point are not known. Written as DNA, the CDR3 is TGTGCCAGCAGCGCCTCAACTAGCGGGAGGCCCCCGGGCACAGATACGCAGTATTTT. Translation: CASSASTSGRPPGTDTQYF.